Below, 3 T cell receptor beta chains from the same sample are listed, as sequenced in a study of T cell repertoires in cytomegalovirus infection. TCRdb called the reads again in MiXCR, with one record for every CDR3 protein. The table records around 530,000 distinct CDR3 sequences, 15% to 20% of them present only once. Sequencing was carried out using CD8+ T cells from PBMCs. The receptors were sampled from a human donor in good health (CMV status not recorded). Some clones in this sample may be carry-over from other donors' samples.

This clonotype has just one count. The chain has TRBV20-1 and TRBJ2-5; TRBD2 might be the D (5 bases). The germline V gene encodes CDR1 DFQATT and CDR2 SNEGSKA (reference sequence). CDR3 length equals 15 residues. V was trimmed by 6 bases and J by 2 bases, leaving 19 bases between them. In nucleotides, the CDR3 is TGCAGTGCCAGGAGTTGGAGGTCCGAACAAGAGACCCAGTACTTC. Its translation is CSARSWRSEQETQYF.

This clonotype was seen many times. The rearrangement links TRBV5-1 to TRBJ2-5; D possibly corresponds to TRBD2 (7 bases). V lost 1 base and J 5 bases, leaving 12 bases between the germline ends. The CDR3 is 14 amino acids. Germline V gene lookup returns CDR1 SGHRS and CDR2 YFSETQ. Here the CDR3 DNA reads TGCGCCAGCAGCTTGCGGGGGGCCGTTGAGACCCAGTACTTC. Encoded protein: CASSLRGAVETQYF.

The J gene is TRBJ2-1, the V gene TRBV29-1, with a possible D match to TRBD2 (5 bases). CDR3 size: 15 residues. Germline CDR1 reads SQVTM; CDR2 reads ANQGSEA. V lost 3 bases to trimming and J lost 3 bases, with 15 bases between them. The CDR3 spells CSVETGSGGYNEQFF. DNA for the CDR3: TGCAGCGTTGAGACGGGGTCTGGCGGCTACAATGAGCAGTTCTTC.